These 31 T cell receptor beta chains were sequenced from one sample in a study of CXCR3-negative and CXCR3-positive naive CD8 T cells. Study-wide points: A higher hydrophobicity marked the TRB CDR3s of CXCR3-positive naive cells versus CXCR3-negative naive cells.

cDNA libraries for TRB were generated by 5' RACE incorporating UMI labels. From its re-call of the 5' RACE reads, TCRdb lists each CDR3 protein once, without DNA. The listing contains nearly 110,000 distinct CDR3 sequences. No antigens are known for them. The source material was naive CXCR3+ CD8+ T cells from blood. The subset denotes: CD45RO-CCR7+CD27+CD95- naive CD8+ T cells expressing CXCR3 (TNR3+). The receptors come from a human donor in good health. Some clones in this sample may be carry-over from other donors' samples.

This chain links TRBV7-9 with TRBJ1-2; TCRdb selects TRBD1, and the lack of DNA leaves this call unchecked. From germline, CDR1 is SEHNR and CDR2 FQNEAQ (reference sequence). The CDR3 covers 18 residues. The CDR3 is CASSPRAGQGEWDYGYTF. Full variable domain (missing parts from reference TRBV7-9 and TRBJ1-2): DTGVSQNPRHKITKRGQNVTFRCDPISEHNRLYWYRQTLGQGPEFLTYFQNEAQLEKSRLLSDRFSAERPKGSFSTLEIQRTEQGDSAMYLCASSPRAGQGEWDYGYTFGSGTRLTVV.

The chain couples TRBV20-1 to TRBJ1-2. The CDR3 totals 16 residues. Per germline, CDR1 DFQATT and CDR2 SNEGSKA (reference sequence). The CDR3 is CSADPLLNLVEAGYTF.

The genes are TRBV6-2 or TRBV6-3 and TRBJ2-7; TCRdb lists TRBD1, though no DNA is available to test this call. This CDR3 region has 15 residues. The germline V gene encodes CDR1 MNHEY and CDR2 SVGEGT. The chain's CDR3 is CASSSTEGVAYEQYF.

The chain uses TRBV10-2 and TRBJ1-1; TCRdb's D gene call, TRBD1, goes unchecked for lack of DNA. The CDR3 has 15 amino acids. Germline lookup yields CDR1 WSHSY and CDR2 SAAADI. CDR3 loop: CDSLVGGAPNTEAFF.

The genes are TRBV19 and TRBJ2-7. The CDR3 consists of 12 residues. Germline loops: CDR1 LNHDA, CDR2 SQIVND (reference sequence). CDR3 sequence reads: CASSPDYYEQYF.

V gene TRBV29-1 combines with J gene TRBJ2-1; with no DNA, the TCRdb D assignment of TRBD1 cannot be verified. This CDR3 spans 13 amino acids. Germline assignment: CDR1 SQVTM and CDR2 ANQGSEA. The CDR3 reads CSVADRGAVEQFF.

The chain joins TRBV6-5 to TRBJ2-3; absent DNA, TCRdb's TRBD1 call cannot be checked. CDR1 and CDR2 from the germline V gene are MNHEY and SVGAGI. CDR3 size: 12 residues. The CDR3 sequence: CARDRVPDTQYF.

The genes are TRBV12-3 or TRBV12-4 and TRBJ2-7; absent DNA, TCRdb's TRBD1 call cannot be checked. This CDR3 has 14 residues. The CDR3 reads CASSPRGERDEQYF.

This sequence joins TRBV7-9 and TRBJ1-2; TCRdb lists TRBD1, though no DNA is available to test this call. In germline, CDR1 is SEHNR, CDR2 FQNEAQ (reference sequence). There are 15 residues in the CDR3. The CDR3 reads CASSLVDREDNGYTF.

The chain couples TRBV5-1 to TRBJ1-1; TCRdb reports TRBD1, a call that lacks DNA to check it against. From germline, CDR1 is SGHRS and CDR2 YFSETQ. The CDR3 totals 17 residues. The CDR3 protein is CASSLPRGDTMNTEAFF.

The CDR3 sequence is CASSYTPAGGFYEQFF. The V call is TRBV6-2 or TRBV6-3, the J call TRBJ2-1; as DNA is missing, the TRBD2 call by TCRdb cannot be tested. The CDR3 has 16 residues. Per the germline V gene, CDR1 is MNHEY and CDR2 is SVGEGT.

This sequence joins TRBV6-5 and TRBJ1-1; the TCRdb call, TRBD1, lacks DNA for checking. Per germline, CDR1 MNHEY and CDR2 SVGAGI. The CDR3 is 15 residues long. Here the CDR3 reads CASSEYRGGNTEAFF.

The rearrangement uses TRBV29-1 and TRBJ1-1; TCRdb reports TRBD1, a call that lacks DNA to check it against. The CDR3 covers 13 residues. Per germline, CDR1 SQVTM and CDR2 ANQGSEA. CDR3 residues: CSVSGQGADEAFF.

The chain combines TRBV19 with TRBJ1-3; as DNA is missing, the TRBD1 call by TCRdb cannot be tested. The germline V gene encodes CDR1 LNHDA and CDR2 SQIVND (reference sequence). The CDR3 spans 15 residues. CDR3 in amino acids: CASSMGGGSGNTIYF.

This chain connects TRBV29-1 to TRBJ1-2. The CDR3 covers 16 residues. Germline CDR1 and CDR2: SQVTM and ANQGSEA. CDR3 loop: CSVEDEKGSSYYGYTF.

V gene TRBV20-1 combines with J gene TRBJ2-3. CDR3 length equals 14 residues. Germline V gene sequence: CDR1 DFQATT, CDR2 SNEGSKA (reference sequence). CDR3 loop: CSARMVGFGDTQYF.

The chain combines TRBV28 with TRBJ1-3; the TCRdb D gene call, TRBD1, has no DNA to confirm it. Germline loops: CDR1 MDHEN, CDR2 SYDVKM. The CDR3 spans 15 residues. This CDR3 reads CASSRQGLSGNTIYF.

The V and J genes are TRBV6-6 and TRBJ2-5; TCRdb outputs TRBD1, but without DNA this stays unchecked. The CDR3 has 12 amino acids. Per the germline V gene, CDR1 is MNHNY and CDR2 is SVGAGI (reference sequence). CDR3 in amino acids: CASSPGQETQYF.

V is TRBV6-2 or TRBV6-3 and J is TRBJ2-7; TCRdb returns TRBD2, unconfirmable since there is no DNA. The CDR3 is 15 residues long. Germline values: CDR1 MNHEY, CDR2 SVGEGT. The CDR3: CASSPQLAQSYEQYF.

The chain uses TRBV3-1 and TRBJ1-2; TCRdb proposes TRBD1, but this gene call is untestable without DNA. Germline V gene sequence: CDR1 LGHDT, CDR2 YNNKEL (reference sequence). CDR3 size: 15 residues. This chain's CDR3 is CASSDIGPGINGYTF.

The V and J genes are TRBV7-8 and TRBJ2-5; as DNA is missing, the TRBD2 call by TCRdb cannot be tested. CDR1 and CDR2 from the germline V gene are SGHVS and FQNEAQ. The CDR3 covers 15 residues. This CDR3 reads CASSPASRDEETQYF.

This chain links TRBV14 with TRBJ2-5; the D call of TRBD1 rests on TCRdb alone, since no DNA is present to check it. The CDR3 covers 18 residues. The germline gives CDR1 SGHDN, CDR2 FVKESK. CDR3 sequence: CASSPDDLSGRSQETQYF.

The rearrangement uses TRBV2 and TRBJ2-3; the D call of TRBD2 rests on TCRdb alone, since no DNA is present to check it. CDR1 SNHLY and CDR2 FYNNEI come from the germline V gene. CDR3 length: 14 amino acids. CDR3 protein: CAILAGDFTDTQYF.

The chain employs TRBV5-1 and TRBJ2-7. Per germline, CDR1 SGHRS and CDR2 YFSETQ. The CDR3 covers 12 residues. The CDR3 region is CASSLSGFEQYF.

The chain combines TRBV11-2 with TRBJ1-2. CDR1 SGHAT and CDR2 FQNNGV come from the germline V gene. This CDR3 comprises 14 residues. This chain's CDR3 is CASSLDPGPYGYTF.

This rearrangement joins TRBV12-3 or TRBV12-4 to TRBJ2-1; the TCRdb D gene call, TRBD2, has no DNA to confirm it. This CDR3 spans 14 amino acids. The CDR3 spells CASNVRGAGNEQFF.

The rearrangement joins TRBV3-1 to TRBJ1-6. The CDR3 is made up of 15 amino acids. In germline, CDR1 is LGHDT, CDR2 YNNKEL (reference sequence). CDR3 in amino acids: CASSQDYQDNSPLHF.

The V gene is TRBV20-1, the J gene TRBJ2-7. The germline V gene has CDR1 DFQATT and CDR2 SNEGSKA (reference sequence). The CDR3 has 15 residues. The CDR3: CSARDPDRSSYEQYF.

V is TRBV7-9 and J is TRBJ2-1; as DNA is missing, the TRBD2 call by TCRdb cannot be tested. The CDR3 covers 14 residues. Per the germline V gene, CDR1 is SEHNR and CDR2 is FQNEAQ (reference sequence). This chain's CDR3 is CASSWVPSRHEQFF. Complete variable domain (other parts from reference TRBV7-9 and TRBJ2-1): DTGVSQNPRHKITKRGQNVTFRCDPISEHNRLYWYRQTLGQGPEFLTYFQNEAQLEKSRLLSDRFSAERPKGSFSTLEIQRTEQGDSAMYLCASSWVPSRHEQFFGPGTRLTVL.

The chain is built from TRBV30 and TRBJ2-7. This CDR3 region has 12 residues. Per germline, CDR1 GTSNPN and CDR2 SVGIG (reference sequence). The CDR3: CAWRPGTYEQYF.

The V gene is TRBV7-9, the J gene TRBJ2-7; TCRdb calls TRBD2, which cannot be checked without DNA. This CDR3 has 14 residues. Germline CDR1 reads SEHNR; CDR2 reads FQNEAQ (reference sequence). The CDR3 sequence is CASSLARSSGEQYF.